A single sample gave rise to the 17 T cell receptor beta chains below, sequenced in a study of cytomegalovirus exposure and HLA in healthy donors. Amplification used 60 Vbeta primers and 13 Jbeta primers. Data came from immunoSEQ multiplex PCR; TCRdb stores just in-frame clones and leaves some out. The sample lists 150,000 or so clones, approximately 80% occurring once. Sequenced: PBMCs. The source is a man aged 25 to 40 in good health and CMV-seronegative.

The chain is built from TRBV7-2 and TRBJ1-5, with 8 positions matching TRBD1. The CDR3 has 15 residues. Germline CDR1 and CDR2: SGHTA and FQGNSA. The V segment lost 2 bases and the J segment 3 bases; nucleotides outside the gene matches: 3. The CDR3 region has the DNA TGTGCCAGCAGCTTATCAGGGGGCAACAATCAGCCCCAGCATTTT. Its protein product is CASSLSGGNNQPQHF.

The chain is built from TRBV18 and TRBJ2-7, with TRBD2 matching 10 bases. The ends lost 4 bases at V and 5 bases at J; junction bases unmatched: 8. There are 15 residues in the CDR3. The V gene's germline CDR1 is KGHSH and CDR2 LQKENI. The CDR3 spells CASSQTGLAADEQYF. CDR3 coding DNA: TGTGCCAGCTCACAAACAGGACTAGCGGCGGACGAGCAGTACTTC. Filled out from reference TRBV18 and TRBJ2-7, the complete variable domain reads NAGVMQNPRHLVRRRGQEARLRCSPMKGHSHVYWYRQLPEEGLKFMVYLQKENIIDESGMPKERFSAEFPKEGPSILRIQQVVRGDSAAYFCASSQTGLAADEQYFGPGTRLTVT.

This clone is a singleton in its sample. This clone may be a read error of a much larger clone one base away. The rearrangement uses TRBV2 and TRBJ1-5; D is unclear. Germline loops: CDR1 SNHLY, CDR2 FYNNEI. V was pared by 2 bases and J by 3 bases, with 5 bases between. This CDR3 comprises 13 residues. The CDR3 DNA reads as TGTGCCAGCAGTGAAACAGACAATCAGCCCCAGCATTTT. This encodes CASSETDNQPQHF.

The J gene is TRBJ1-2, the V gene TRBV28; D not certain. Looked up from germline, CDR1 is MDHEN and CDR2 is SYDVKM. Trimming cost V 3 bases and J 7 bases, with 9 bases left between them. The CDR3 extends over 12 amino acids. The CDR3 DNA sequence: TGTGCCAGCAGTTTCGAGTGGTCTGGCTACACCTTC. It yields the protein CASSFEWSGYTF.

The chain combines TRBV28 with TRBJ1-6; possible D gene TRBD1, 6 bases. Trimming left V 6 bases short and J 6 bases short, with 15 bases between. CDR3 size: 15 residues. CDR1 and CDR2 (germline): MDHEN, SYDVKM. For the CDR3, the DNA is TGTGCCAGCAGAGTGTCGACAGGTGTTAATTCACCCCTCCACTTT. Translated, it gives CASRVSTGVNSPLHF.

The CDR3 DNA reads TGTGCCAGCAGCTCTGGGGGGTCACCCTACAATGAGCAGTTCTTC. Amino acids: CASSSGGSPYNEQFF. J is TRBJ2-1 and V is TRBV11-2; TRBD2 might be the D (6 bases). V was pared by 4 bases and J by 2 bases, with 12 bases between. Germline V CDR1 and CDR2: SGHAT, FQNNGV. CDR3 length: 15 residues.

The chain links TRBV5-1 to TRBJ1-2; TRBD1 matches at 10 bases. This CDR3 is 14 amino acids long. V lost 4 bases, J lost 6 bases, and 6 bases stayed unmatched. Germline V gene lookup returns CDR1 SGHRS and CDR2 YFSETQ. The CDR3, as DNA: TGCGCCAGCAGCCTGGGACAGGGGAACAATGGCTACACCTTC. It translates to CASSLGQGNNGYTF. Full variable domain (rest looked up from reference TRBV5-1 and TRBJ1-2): KAGVTQTPRYLIKTRGQQVTLSCSPISGHRSVSWYQQTPGQGLQFLFEYFSETQRNKGNFPGRFSGRQFSNSRSEMNVSTLELGDSALYLCASSLGQGNNGYTFGSGTRLTVV.

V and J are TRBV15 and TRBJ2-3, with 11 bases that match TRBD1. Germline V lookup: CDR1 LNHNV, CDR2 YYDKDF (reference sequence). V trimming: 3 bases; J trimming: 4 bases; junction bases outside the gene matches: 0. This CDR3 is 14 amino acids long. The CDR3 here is CATSRGQGADTQYF. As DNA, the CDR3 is TGTGCCACCAGCAGGGGACAGGGGGCAGATACGCAGTATTTT.

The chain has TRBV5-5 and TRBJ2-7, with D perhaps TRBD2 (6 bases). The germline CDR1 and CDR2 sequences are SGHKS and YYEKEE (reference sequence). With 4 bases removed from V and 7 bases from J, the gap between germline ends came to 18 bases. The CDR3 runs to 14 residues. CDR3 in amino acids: CASSPRDLSTEQYF. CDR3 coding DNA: TGTGCCAGCAGCCCGCGGGACCTCTCCACGGAGCAGTACTTC.

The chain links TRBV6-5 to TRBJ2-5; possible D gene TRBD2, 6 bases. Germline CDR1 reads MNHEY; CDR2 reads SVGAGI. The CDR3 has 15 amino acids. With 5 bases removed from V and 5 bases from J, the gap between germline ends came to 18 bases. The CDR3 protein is CASSTPFAAGETQYF. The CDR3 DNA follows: TGTGCCAGCAGTACTCCTTTCGCGGCGGGGGAGACCCAGTACTTC.

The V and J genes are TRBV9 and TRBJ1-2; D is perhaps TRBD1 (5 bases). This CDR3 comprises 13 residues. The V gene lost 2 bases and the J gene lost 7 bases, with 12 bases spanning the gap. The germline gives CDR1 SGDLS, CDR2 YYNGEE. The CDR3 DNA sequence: TGTGCCAGCAGCGTCGGGACCGGGGGTGGCTACACCTTC. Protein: CASSVGTGGGYTF.

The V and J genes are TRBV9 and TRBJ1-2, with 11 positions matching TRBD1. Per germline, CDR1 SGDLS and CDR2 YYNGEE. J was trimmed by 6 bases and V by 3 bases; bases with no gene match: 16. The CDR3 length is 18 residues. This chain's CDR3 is CASSGRRTGGVFPNGYTF. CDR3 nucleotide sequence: TGTGCCAGCAGCGGGCGCCGGACAGGGGGCGTTTTTCCTAATGGCTACACCTTC.

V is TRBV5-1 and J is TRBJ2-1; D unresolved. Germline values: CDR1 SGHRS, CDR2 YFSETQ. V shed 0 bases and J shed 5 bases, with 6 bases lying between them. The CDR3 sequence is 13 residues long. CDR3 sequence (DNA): TGCGCCAGCAGCTTGGTGCGTAACAATGAGCAGTTCTTC. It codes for CASSLVRNNEQFF.

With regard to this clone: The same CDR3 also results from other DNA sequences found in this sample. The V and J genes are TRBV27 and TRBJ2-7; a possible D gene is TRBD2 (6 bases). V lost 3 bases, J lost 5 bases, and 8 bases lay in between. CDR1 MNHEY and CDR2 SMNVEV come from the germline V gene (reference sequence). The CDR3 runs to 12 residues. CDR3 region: CASSLGGNEQYF. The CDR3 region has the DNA TGTGCCAGCAGTTTGGGGGGTAACGAGCAGTACTTC.

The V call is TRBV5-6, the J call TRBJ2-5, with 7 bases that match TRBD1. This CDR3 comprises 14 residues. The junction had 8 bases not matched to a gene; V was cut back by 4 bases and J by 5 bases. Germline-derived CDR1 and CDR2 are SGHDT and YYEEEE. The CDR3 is CASSDTTGFETQYF. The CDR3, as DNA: TGTGCCAGCAGCGACACGACAGGGTTTGAGACCCAGTACTTC.

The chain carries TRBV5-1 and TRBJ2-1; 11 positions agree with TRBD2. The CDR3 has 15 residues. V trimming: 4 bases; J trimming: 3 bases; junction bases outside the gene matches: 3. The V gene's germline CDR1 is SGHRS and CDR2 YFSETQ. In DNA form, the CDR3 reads TGCGCCAGCAGCCGGGGACTAGCGGACTACAATGAGCAGTTCTTC. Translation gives CASSRGLADYNEQFF.

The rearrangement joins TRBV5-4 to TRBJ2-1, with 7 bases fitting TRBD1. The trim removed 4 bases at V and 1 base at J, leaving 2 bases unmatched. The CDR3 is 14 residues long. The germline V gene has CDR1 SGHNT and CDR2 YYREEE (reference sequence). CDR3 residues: CASSEGQSYNEQFF. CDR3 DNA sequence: TGTGCCAGCAGCGAGGGACAGTCCTACAATGAGCAGTTCTTC.